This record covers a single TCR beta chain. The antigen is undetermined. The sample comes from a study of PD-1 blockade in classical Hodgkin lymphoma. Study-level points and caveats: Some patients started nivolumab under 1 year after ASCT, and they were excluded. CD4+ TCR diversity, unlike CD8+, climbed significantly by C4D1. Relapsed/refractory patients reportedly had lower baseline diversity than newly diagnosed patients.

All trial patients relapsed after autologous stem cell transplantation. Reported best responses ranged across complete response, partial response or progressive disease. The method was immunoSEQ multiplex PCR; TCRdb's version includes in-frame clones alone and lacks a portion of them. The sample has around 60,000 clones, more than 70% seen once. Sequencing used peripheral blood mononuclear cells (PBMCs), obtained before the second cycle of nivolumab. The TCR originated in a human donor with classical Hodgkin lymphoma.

The DNA of the CDR3 is TGTGCCAGCAGTCACCAGGGGGGCGGGTACGAGCAGTACTTC. This codes for CASSHQGGGYEQYF. V gene TRBV27 combines with J gene TRBJ2-7; D might be TRBD1 (7 bases). Germline-derived CDR1 and CDR2 are MNHEY and SMNVEV (reference sequence). The CDR3 is 14 residues long. V shed 5 bases and J shed 4 bases, with 15 bases lying between them.